The T cell receptor beta chain under discussion was sequenced for a study of OX40 agonist ivuxolimab in advanced cancers. Study-wide context: Dose-escalation patients were diagnosed with hepatocellular carcinoma, melanoma, renal cell cancer or head and neck cancer. Checkpoint inhibitors had been given previously to 35% to 50% of patients.

Note on this clone: The antigen remains undetermined.

Germline V gene sequence: CDR1 SGDLS, CDR2 YYNGEE. There are 13 residues in the CDR3. Trimming left V 3 bases short and J 3 bases short, with 10 bases between. Blood was sampled at baseline, cycle 4 day 1, and cycle 7 day 1. Assay: immunoSEQ multiplex PCR; the TCRdb copy retains only in-frame clones and omits some. Among some 20,000 clones listed, approximately 86% were seen once. Study conclusions and caveats: Some nonresponders likewise displayed low normalized T-cell clonal expansion.

The chain recombines TRBV9 with TRBJ2-7; tentative D call: TRBD2 (7 bases). The sample here was CD4+ or CD8+ T cells sorted from blood, taken in a trial of the OX40 agonist ivuxolimab. This TCR was recovered from an adult with an advanced solid tumor such as melanoma, head and neck, liver or kidney cancer. CDR3 nucleotides: TGTGCCAGCAGCGGCGGGGGCGGCTACGAGCAGTACTTC. Translation gives CASSGGGGYEQYF.